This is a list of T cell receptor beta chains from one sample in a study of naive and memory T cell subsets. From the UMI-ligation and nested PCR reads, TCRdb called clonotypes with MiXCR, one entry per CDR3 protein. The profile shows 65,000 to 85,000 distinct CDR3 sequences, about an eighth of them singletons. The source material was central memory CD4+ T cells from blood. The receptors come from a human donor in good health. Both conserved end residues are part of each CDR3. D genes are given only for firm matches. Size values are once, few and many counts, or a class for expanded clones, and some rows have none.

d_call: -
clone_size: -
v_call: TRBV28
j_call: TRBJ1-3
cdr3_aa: CASSSTLGNTIYF
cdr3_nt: TGTGCCAGCAGTTCCACACTGGGAAACACCATATATTTT

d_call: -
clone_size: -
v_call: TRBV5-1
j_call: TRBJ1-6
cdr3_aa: CASSLRGPPNSPLHF
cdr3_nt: TGCGCCAGCAGCTTGCGGGGGCCTCCTAATTCACCCCTCCACTTT

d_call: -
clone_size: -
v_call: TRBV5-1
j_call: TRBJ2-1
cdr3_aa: CASSLSAGSYNEQFF
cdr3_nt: TGCGCCAGCAGCCTCAGCGCGGGCTCCTACAATGAGCAGTTCTTC

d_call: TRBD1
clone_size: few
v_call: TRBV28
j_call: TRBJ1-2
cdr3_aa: CASSLGQGAPVLRGGYTF
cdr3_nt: TGTGCCAGCAGTTTGGGACAGGGGGCGCCCGTCTTAAGAGGTGGCTACACCTTC

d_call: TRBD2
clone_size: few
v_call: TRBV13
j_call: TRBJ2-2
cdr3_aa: CASSLGPRLDRRAGGTGELFF
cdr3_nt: TGTGCCAGCAGCTTAGGGCCCCGATTAGACCGTCGGGCGGGAGGAACCGGGGAGCTGTTTTTT

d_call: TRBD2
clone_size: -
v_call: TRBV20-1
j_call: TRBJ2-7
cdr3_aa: CSASVAGGAGYEQYF
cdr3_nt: TGCAGTGCTAGTGTAGCGGGAGGGGCGGGATACGAGCAGTACTTC

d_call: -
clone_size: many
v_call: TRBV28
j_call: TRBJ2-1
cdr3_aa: CASSLYYEQFF
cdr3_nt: TGTGCCAGCAGTTTATACTATGAGCAGTTCTTC

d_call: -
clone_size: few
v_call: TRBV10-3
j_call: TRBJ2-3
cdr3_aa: CAISESGDTQYF
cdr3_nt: TGTGCCATCAGTGAGTCCGGCGATACGCAGTATTTT

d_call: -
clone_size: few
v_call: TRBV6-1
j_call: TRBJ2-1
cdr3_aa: CASSSQSGSYNEQFF
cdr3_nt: TGTGCCAGCAGCTCCCAAAGCGGGTCCTACAATGAGCAGTTCTTC

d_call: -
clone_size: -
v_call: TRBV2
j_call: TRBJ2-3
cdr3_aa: CASSVTPGTDTQYF
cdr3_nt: TGTGCCAGCAGTGTTACGCCGGGCACAGATACGCAGTATTTT

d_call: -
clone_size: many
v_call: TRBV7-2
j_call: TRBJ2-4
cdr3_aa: CASSLTVALGNIQYF
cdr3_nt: TGTGCCAGCAGCTTAACAGTAGCCCTCGGGAACATTCAGTACTTC

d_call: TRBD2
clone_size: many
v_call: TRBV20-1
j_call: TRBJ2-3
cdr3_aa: CSAGIRLAGTDTQYF
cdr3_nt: TGCAGTGCTGGAATCCGACTAGCGGGAACAGATACGCAGTATTTT

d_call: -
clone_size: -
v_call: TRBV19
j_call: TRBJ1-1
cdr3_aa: CATQGPTF
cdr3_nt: TGTGCCACCCAAGGCCCCACCTTT

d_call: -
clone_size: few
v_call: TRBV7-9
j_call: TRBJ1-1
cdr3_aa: CASSTTDLAAFF
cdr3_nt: TGTGCCAGCAGCACAACCGACCTCGCGGCTTTCTTT

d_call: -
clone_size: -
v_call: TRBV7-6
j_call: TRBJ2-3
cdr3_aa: CASSQNMGADTQYF
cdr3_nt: TGTGCCAGCAGCCAAAATATGGGGGCAGATACGCAGTATTTT

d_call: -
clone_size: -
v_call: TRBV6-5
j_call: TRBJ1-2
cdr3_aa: CASSILRSGGYTF
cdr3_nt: TGTGCCAGCAGCATACTCAGAAGTGGAGGCTACACCTTC

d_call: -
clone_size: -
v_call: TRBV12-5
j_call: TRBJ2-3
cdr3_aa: CASGLGSPADTQYF
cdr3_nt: TGTGCTAGTGGTTTGGGATCACCCGCGGATACGCAGTATTTT

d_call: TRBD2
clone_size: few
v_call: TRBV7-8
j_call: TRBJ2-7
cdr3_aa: CASRPSLREGPHEQYF
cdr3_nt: TGTGCCAGCAGACCATCCCTGCGGGAGGGCCCCCACGAGCAGTACTTC

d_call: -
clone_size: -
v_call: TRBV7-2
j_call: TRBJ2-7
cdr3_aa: CASSLRGRREGEQYF
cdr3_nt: TGTGCCAGCAGCCTAAGGGGGCGGAGGGAAGGGGAGCAGTACTTC

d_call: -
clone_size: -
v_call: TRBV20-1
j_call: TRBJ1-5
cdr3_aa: CSARDHEGGQPQHF
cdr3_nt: TGCAGTGCTAGAGATCACGAGGGGGGTCAGCCCCAGCATTTT

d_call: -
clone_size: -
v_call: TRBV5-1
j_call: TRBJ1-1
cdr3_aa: CASSLEARTEAFF
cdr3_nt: TGCGCCAGCAGCTTGGAGGCGAGGACTGAAGCTTTCTTT

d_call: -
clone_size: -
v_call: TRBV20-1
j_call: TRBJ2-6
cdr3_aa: CSAPRGVTGSANVLTF
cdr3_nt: TGCAGTGCTCCTCGGGGGGTGACAGGGAGTGCCAACGTCCTGACTTTC

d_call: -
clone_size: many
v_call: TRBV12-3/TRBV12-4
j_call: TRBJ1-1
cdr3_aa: CASSLRSGFLNTEAFF
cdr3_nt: TGTGCCAGCAGTTTACGGTCGGGATTCTTGAACACTGAAGCTTTCTTT

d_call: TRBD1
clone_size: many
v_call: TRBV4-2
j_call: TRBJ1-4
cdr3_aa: CASSPGQGNEKLFF
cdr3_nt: TGTGCCAGCAGCCCAGGACAGGGGAATGAAAAACTGTTTTTT

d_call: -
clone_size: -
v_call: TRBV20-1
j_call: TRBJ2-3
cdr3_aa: CSARNSGAGQYF
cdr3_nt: TGCAGTGCTAGAAATAGCGGTGCGGGGCAGTATTTT

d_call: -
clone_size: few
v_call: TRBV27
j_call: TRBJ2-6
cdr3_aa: CASSLSAGANVLTF
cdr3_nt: TGTGCCAGCAGTTTATCAGCCGGGGCCAACGTCCTGACTTTC

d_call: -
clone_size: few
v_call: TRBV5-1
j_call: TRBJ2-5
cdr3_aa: CASSLAPGGLQETQYF
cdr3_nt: TGCGCCAGCAGCTTGGCTCCGGGTGGGCTACAAGAGACCCAGTACTTC

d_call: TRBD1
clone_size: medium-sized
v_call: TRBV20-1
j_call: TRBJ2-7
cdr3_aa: CSASPGQAGRYEQYF
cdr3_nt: TGCAGTGCTAGTCCCGGACAGGCCGGTCGGTACGAGCAGTACTTC

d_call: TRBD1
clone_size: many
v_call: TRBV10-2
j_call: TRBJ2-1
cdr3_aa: CASTGQVNNEQFF
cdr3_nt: TGCGCCAGCACCGGACAGGTTAACAATGAGCAGTTCTTC

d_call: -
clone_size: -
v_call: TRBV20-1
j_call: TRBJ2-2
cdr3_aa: CSARDSTGPGELFF
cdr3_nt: TGCAGTGCTAGAGATAGTACGGGTCCCGGGGAGCTGTTTTTT

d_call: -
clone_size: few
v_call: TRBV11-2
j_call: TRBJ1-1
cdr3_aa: CASSLRAGATEAFF
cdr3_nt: TGTGCCAGCAGCTTAAGGGCAGGGGCCACTGAAGCTTTCTTT

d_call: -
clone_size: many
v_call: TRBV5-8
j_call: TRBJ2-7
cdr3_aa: CASSVQGGTYEQYF
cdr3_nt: TGTGCCAGCAGTGTACAGGGTGGTACCTACGAGCAGTACTTC

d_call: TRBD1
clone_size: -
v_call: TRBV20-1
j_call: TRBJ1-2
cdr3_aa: CSARDSRQGGGYTF
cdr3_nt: TGCAGTGCTAGAGATTCCCGACAGGGAGGGGGCTACACCTTC

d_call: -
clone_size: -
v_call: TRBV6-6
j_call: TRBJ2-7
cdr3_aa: CASSYGQGSWGEQYF
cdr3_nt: TGTGCCAGCAGTTACGGGCAGGGTTCTTGGGGCGAGCAGTACTTC

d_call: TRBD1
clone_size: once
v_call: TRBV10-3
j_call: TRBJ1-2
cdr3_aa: CAISPGQTYGYTF
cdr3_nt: TGTGCCATCAGTCCGGGACAGACCTATGGCTACACCTTC

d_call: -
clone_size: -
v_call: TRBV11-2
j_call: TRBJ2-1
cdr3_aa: CASSPGTPNNEQFF
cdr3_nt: TGTGCCAGCAGCCCTGGGACTCCGAACAATGAGCAGTTCTTC

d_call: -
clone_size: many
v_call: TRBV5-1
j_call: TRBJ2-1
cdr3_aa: CASSLEGGRNEQFF
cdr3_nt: TGCGCCAGCAGCTTGGAGGGAGGTCGTAATGAGCAGTTCTTC

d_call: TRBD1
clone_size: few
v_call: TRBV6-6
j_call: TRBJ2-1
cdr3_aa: CASSSGLPGTGSDEQFF
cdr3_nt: TGTGCCAGCAGTTCCGGACTACCCGGGACAGGGAGCGATGAGCAGTTCTTC

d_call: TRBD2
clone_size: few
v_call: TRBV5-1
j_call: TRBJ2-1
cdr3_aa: CASSLVGGRGSYNEQFF
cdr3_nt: TGCGCCAGCAGCTTGGTCGGCGGGAGAGGGTCCTACAATGAGCAGTTCTTC

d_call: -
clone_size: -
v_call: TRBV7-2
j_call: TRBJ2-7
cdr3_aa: CASSSLGPYEQYF
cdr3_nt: TGTGCCAGCAGCTCTTTAGGCCCGTACGAGCAGTACTTC

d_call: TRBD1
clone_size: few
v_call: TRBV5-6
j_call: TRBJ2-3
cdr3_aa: CASSRTGGLTDTQYF
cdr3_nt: TGTGCCAGCAGCCGGACAGGGGGCCTCACAGATACGCAGTATTTT